This is a list of T cell receptor beta chains from one sample in a study of blood T cell repertoires in COVID-19. TCRdb's table, derived via immunoSEQ multiplex PCR, lists solely in-frame clones and lacks some. The table has approximately 300,000 clones, 65% to 90% seen once. Sequences were obtained from PBMCs or T cells enriched from blood (not recorded which). Every receptor here comes from a man aged 25-40 years who had recovered from COVID-19. The CDR3 runs from the conserved cysteine through the conserved F or W. The D gene is left open where the match is weak. A clone size is listed for some rows: how often the clone was seen (once, few, many), or a class if it is expanded.

abundance	v_gene	d_gene	j_gene	CDR3aa	CDR3nt
NA	TRBV11-3	TRBD1	TRBJ1-1	CASLTGGTEAFF	TGTGCCAGCCTCACAGGGGGAACTGAAGCTTTCTTT
NA	TRBV15	NA	TRBJ1-1	CATSRDRVGNTEAFF	TGTGCCACCAGCAGAGACAGGGTTGGGAACACTGAAGCTTTCTTT
NA	TRBV10-3	TRBD1	TRBJ1-1	CARARQGFLTEAFF	TGTGCCAGGGCCAGACAGGGGTTTCTTACTGAAGCTTTCTTT
NA	TRBV11-3	TRBD1	TRBJ2-7	CASGTGGWEQYF	TGTGCCAGCGGGACAGGGGGCTGGGAGCAGTACTTC
NA	TRBV19	TRBD1	TRBJ2-7	CASSIGTGASYEQYF	TGTGCCAGTAGTATCGGGACAGGGGCCTCCTACGAGCAGTACTTC
NA	TRBV6-5	TRBD1	TRBJ2-2	CASSSPDRPGELFF	TGTGCCAGCAGTTCCCCGGACAGGCCCGGGGAGCTGTTTTTT
NA	TRBV5-1	TRBD1	TRBJ1-4	CASSFGDRGPGNEKLFF	TGCGCCAGCAGCTTCGGAGACAGGGGGCCGGGTAATGAAAAACTGTTTTTT
many	TRBV1	NA	TRBJ2-7	CTSSPRLAGVTYEQYF	TGCACCAGCAGCCCCCGACTAGCGGGGGTCACCTACGAGCAGTACTTC
NA	TRBV25-1	TRBD2	TRBJ2-5	CASSDNRVAGQETQYF	TGTGCCAGCAGTGACAATAGAGTAGCGGGCCAAGAGACCCAGTACTTC
NA	TRBV11-2	TRBD2	TRBJ2-7	CASSSVTSGMSYEQYF	TGTGCCAGCAGCTCTGTTACTAGCGGCATGTCCTACGAGCAGTACTTC
NA	TRBV2	NA	TRBJ1-2	CASTSRVGGLNGYTF	TGTGCCAGCACCTCGCGGGTCGGGGGTTTGAATGGCTACACCTTC
NA	TRBV6-1	NA	TRBJ2-7	CASSDMGTSISYEQYF	TGTGCCAGCAGTGACATGGGGACTTCAATTTCCTACGAGCAGTACTTC
NA	TRBV24-1	NA	TRBJ2-7	CATSDRQGTSSYEQYF	TGTGCCACCAGTGATCGCCAGGGGACGTCGTCCTACGAGCAGTACTTC
NA	TRBV6-5	NA	TRBJ1-1	CASSYAKRGTEAFF	TGTGCCAGCAGTTACGCCAAACGGGGGACTGAAGCTTTCTTT
NA	TRBV14	NA	TRBJ1-1	CASSQAVVGLMNTEAFF	TGTGCCAGCAGCCAAGCGGTAGTTGGGCTTATGAACACTGAAGCTTTCTTT
NA	TRBV5-6	NA	TRBJ2-2	CASSPRLDRHTGELFF	TGTGCCAGCAGTCCCAGACTAGATCGCCACACCGGGGAGCTGTTTTTT
NA	TRBV28	NA	TRBJ1-1	CASSSHDTRDTEAFF	TGTGCCAGCAGTTCACACGACACCAGGGACACTGAAGCTTTCTTT
NA	TRBV2	NA	TRBJ1-1	CASSEAHVEGTEAFF	TGTGCCAGCAGTGAAGCGCATGTGGAGGGAACTGAAGCTTTCTTT
NA	TRBV7-9	TRBD1	TRBJ1-1	CASSSSQGQALMNTEAFF	TGTGCCAGCAGCTCATCCCAGGGACAGGCCCTCATGAACACTGAAGCTTTCTTT
NA	TRBV7-2	TRBD2	TRBJ2-1	CASSFMRASGSSYNEQFF	TGTGCCAGCAGCTTCATGAGGGCTAGCGGCAGCTCCTACAATGAGCAGTTCTTC
once	TRBV5-4	TRBD2	TRBJ2-7	CASSMVGAGGEQYF	TGTGCCAGCAGCATGGTCGGGGCGGGAGGCGAGCAGTACTTC
many	TRBV30	NA	TRBJ2-2	CAWSSDWRGELFF	TGTGCCTGGAGCTCTGACTGGCGAGGGGAGCTGTTTTTT
NA	TRBV6-4	TRBD2	TRBJ2-2	CASSLGLAENTGELFF	TGTGCCAGCAGTTTGGGGCTAGCGGAGAACACCGGGGAGCTGTTTTTT
few	TRBV5-5	TRBD2	TRBJ2-1	CASRLPGLGSNEQFF	TGTGCCAGCAGATTGCCGGGACTAGGATCCAATGAGCAGTTCTTC
NA	TRBV4-2	NA	TRBJ2-1	CASSQVGSSYNEQFF	TGTGCCAGCAGCCAAGTTGGGAGCTCCTACAATGAGCAGTTCTTC
NA	TRBV27	NA	TRBJ1-3	CASRGGLTGNTIYF	TGTGCCAGCCGCGGGGGTTTAACTGGAAACACCATATATTTT
NA	TRBV27	TRBD2	TRBJ2-7	CASSLGLAGVSEQYF	TGTGCCAGCAGTTTAGGGCTAGCGGGAGTGAGCGAGCAGTACTTC
few	TRBV13	NA	TRBJ2-7	CASSLRTIREQYF	TGTGCCAGCAGCCTTCGGACAATACGCGAGCAGTACTTC
once	TRBV19	NA	TRBJ1-2	CASSIGDYGYTF	TGTGCCAGTAGTATCGGGGATTATGGCTACACCTTC
NA	TRBV5-1	NA	TRBJ1-6	CASSAVEGRNSPLHF	TGCGCCAGCAGTGCGGTGGAGGGGAGAAATTCACCCCTCCACTTT
NA	TRBV11-3	NA	TRBJ1-1	CASSFFQYTEAFF	TGTGCCAGCAGCTTCTTCCAGTACACTGAAGCTTTCTTT
NA	TRBV2	NA	TRBJ1-2	CASSEQGFTSYGYTF	TGTGCCAGCAGTGAACAGGGATTTACGAGCTATGGCTACACCTTC
few	TRBV12-3/TRBV12-4	TRBD2	TRBJ2-1	CASSLTSGSMFF	TGTGCCAGCAGTTTGACTAGCGGGAGTATGTTCTTC
NA	TRBV2	TRBD1	TRBJ2-5	CASSLQTGTRAQYF	TGTGCCAGCAGCCTTCAGACAGGGACAAGGGCCCAGTACTTC
NA	TRBV2	TRBD2	TRBJ2-7	CASNSGLAGYEQYF	TGTGCCAGCAATAGCGGACTAGCGGGATACGAGCAGTACTTC
NA	TRBV2	TRBD2	TRBJ2-2	CASTSGNTGELFF	TGTGCCAGCACTAGCGGGAACACCGGGGAGCTGTTTTTT
NA	TRBV5-1	TRBD1	TRBJ2-1	CASSLAQGQMDEQFF	TGCGCCAGCAGCTTGGCACAGGGGCAGATGGATGAGCAGTTCTTC
few	TRBV7-9	TRBD1	TRBJ2-7	CASSHWGTGDEQYF	TGTGCCAGCAGCCATTGGGGGACAGGGGACGAGCAGTACTTC
once	TRBV12-3/TRBV12-4	NA	TRBJ2-2	CASLGGAELFF	TGTGCCTCTTTAGGTGGGGCGGAGCTGTTTTTT
NA	TRBV21-1	NA	TRBJ2-4	CASTLDRAKNIQYF	TGTGCCAGCACCCTCGACAGAGCCAAAAACATTCAGTACTTC
NA	TRBV18	NA	TRBJ1-1	CASLARWGDTEAFF	TGTGCCAGCTTAGCGAGATGGGGGGACACTGAAGCTTTCTTT
NA	TRBV30	TRBD1	TRBJ1-2	CAWREGASYGYTF	TGTGCCTGGAGGGAGGGGGCGAGCTATGGCTACACCTTC
NA	TRBV24-1	NA	TRBJ1-2	CATSEGDGYTF	TGTGCCACCAGTGAAGGGGATGGCTACACCTTC